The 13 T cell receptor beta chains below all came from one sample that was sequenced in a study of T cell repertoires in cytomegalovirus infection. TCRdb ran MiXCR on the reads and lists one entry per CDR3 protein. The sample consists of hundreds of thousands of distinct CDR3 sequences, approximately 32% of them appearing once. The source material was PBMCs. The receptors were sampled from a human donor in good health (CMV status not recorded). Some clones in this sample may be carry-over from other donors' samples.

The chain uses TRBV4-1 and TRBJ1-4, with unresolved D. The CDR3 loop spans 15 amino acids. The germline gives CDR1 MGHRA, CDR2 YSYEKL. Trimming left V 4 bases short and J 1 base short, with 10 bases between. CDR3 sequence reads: CASSPQAVTNEKLFF. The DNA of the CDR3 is TGCGCCAGCAGCCCCCAGGCAGTAACTAATGAAAAACTGTTTTTT.

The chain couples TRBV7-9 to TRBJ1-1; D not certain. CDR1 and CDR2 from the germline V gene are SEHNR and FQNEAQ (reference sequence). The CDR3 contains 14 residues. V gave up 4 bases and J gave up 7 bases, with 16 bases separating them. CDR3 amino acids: CASSSYSAALEAFF. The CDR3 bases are TGTGCCAGCAGCTCCTACTCTGCCGCCCTTGAAGCTTTCTTT.

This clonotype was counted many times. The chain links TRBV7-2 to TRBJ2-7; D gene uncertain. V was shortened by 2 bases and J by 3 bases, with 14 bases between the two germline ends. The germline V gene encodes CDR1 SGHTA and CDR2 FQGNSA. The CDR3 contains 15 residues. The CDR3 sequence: CASSLNAWGNYEQYF. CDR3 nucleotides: TGTGCCAGCAGCTTAAACGCGTGGGGTAACTACGAGCAGTACTTC.

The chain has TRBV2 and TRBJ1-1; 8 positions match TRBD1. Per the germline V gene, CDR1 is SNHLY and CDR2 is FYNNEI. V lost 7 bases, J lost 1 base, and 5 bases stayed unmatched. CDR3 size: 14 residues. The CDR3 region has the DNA TGTGCCAGCATTGGACAGGGACGGAACACTGAAGCTTTCTTT. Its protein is CASIGQGRNTEAFF.

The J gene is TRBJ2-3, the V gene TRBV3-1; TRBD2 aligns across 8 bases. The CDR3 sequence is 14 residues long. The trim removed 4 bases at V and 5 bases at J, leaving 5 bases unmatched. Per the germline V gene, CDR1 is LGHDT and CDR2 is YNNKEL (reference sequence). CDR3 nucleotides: TGTGCCAGCAGCCCTTTAGCGGGGATAGATACGCAGTATTTT. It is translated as CASSPLAGIDTQYF.

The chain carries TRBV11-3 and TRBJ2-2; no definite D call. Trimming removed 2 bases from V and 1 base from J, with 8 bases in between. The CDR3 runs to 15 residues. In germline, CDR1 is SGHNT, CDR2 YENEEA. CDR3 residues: CASSLSLENTGELFF. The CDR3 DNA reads TGTGCCAGCAGCTTAAGCCTTGAGAACACCGGGGAGCTGTTTTTT.

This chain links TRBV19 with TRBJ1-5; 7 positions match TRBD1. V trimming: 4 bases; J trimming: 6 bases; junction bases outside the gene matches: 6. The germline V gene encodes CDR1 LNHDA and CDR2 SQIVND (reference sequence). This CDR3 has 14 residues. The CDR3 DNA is TGTGCCAGTAGTACCGACAGGGCATCTCAGCCCCAGCATTTT. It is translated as CASSTDRASQPQHF.

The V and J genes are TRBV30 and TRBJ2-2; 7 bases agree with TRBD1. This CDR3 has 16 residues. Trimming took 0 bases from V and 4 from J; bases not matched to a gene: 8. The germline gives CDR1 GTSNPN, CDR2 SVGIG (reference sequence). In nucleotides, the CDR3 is TGTGCCTGGAGTGTAAAAGGGGGCTATCGCACCGGGGAGCTGTTTTTT. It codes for CAWSVKGGYRTGELFF.

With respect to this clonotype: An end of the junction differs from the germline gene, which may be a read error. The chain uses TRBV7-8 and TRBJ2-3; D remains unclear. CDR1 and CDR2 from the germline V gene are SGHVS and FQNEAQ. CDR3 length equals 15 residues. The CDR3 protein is CASSSPHLRTDPQYF. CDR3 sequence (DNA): TGTGCCAGCAGCTCACCTCACCTTCGCACAGATCCGCAGTATTTT.

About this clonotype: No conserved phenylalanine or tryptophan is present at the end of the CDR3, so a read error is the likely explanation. CDR3 loop: CASSHGRFSEQFV. CDR3 nucleotide sequence: TGTGCCAGCAGCCACGGACGGTTTAGTGAGCAGTTCGTC. The chain uses TRBV7-6 and TRBJ2-1; D is unresolved. The CDR3 loop spans 13 amino acids. The germline V gene encodes CDR1 SGHVS and CDR2 FNYEAQ. V was shortened by 5 bases and J by 9 bases, with 14 bases between the two germline ends.

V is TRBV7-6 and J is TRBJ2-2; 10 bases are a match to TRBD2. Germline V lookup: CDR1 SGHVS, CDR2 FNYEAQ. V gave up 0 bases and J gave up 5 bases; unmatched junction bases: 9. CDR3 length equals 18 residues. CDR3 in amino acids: CASSLASLAGVGTGELFF. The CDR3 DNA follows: TGTGCCAGCAGCTTAGCCTCTCTAGCGGGGGTCGGGACCGGGGAGCTGTTTTTT.

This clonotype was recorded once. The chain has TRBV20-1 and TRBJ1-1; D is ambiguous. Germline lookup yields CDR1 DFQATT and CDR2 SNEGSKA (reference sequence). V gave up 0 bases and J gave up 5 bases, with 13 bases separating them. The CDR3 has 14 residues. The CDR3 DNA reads TGCAGTGCTAGAGATGCAGTGGGCAGAACTGAAGCTTTCTTT. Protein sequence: CSARDAVGRTEAFF.

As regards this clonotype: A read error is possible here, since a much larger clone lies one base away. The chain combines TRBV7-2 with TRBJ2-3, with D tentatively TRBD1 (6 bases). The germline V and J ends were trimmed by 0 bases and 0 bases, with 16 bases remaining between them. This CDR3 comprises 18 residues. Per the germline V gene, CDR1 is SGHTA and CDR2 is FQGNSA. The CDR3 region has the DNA TGTGCCAGCAGCTTAGCCCGCTCAGGGGTATCTAGCACAGATACGCAGTATTTT. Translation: CASSLARSGVSSTDTQYF.